This TCR beta chain was recorded in a study of blood T cells in healthy people across ages. Study-wide results and caveats: Diversity of TCR beta per million T cells declined in a roughly linear way with age. There were more naive CD4+ cells and higher diversity in long-lived donors than in aged donors.

To note about this clonotype: Antigen unknown.

Each sample yielded at least 7 million isolated PBMCs. Primers used in a second PCR of roughly 6 to 11 cycles were a sample-barcoded 5' primer and a J-beta primer mix. TCRdb itself ran the 5' RACE reads through MiXCR, one entry per CDR3 protein. Here the sample spans over 950,000 distinct CDR3 sequences, approximately 50% being singletons. The CDR3 has 14 residues. CDR1 and CDR2 from the germline V gene are MNHEY and SVGAGI. Sequenced sample: blood. The J gene is TRBJ2-7, the V gene TRBV6-5, with D unresolved. Matching the DNA end better, TRBJ2-4 makes the J call doubtful. This receptor was obtained from a woman aged 55-69 years in good health. Written as DNA, the CDR3 is TGTGCCAGCAGTTACTCGACCGCCCGGGACATTCAGTACTTC. The encoded protein is CASSYSTARDIQYF.